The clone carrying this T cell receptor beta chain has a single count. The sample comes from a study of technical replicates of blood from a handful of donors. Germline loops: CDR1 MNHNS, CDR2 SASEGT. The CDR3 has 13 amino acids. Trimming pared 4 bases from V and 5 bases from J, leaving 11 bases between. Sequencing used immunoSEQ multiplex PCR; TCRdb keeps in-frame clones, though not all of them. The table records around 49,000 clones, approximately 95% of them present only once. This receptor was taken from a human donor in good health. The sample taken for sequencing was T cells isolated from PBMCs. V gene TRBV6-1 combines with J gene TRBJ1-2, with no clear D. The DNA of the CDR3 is TGTGCCAGCAGTGGTGGCAGAAAATATGGCTACACCTTC. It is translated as CASSGGRKYGYTF.